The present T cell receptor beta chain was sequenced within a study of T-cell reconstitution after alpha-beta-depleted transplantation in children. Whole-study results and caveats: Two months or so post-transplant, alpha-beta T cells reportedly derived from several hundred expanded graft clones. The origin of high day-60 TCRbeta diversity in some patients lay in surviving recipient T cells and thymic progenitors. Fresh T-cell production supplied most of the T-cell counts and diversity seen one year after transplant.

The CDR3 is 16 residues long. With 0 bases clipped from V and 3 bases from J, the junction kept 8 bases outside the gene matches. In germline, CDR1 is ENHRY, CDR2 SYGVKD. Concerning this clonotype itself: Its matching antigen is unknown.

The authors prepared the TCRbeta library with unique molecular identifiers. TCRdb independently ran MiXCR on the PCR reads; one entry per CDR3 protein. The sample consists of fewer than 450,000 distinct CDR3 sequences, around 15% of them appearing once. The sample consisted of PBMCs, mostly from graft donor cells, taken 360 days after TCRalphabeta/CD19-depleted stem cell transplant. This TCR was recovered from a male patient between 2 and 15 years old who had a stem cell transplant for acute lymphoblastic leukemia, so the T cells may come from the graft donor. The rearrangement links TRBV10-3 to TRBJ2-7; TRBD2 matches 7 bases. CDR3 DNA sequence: TGTGCCATCAGTGAGTCCGGGCTAGCGGCAGTCTACGAGCAGTACTTC. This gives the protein CAISESGLAAVYEQYF.